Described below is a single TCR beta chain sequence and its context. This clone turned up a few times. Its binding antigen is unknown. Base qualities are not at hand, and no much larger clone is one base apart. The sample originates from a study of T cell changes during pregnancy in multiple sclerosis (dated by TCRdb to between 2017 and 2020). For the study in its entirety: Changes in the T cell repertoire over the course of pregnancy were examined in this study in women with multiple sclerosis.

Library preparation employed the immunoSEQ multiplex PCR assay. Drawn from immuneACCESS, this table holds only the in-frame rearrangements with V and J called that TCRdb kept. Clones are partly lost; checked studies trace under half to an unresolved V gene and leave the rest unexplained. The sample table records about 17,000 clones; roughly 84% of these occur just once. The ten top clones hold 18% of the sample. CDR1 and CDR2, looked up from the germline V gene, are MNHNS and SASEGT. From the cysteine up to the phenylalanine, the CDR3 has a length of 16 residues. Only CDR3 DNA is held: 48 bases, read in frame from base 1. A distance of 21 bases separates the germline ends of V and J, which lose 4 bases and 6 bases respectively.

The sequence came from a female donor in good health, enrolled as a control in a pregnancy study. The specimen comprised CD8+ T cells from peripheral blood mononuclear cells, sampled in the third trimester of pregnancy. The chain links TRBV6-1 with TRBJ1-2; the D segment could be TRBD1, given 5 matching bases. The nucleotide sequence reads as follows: TGTGCCAGCAGTGTTAACGTGGCGGGGGTGTGGGATGGCTACACCTTC. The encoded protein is CASSVNVAGVWDGYTF.